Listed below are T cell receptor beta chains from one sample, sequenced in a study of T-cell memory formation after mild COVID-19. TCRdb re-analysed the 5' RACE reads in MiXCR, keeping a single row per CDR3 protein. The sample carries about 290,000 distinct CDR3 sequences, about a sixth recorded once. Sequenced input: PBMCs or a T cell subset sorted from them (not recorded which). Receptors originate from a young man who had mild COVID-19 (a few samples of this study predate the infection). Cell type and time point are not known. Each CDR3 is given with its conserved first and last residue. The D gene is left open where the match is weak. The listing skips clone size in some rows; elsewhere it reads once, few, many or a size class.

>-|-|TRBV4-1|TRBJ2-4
TGCGCCAGCAGCCAAGATCTCAGGGGTGGGGTTCAGTACTTC
CASSQDLRGGVQYF
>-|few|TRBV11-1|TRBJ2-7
TGTGCCAGCAGCCCAAGTAGGGGGACGATCGACGAGCAGTACTTC
CASSPSRGTIDEQYF
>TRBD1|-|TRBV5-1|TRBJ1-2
TGCGCCAGCAGCTTGGATACAGGGGCTGGGGGCTACACCTTC
CASSLDTGAGGYTF
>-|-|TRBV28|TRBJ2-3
TGTGCCACCACCCGCCCAGATACGCAGTATTTT
CATTRPDTQYF
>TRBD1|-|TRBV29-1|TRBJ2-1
TGCAGCGTAGACAGGGGAAGTGAGCAGTTCTTC
CSVDRGSEQFF
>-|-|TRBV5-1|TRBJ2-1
TGCGCCAGCAGCTCGGGGCAGTCCTACAATGAGCAGTTCTTC
CASSSGQSYNEQFF
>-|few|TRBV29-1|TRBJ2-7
TGCAGCGTTGAAGATCTCCATGCCGAGCAGTACTTC
CSVEDLHAEQYF
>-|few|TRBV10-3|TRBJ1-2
TGTGCCATCAGTGATGACAGCAAAATAAGGGGCTACACCTTC
CAISDDSKIRGYTF
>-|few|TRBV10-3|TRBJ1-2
TGTGCCATCAGTGAGACTAACTATGGCTACACCTTC
CAISETNYGYTF
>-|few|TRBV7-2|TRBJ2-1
TGTGCCAGCAGCTTCGGGCGAGACAATGAGCAGTTCTTC
CASSFGRDNEQFF
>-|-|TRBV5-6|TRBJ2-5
TGTGCCAGCAGCTGGGTCGACAGTCAAGAGACCCAGTACTTC
CASSWVDSQETQYF
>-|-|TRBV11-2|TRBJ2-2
TGTGCCAGCAGCTTAGCAGATTATGGGGACACCGGGGAGCTGTTTTTT
CASSLADYGDTGELFF
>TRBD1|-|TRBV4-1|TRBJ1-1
TGCGCCAGCAGCCGAGGACAGGGGGATACTGAAGCTTTCTTT
CASSRGQGDTEAFF
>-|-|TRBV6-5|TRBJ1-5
TGTGCCAGCAGCTTAGCGGCAGGGTTCGGTCAGCCCCAGCATTTT
CASSLAAGFGQPQHF